This T cell receptor beta chain derives from a study of T cell responses to AZD1222 COVID-19 vaccine. Study conclusions and caveats: Researchers took repertoire samples only after the peak T cell response had come. Reports say nearly half of spike-specific TCRs go after unmutated variant regions.

Only in-frame clones appear in the TCRdb table, and some are missing; sequencing was by immunoSEQ multiplex PCR. The repertoire has 96,000 or so clones, about 89% of them found once; the top ten carry 1.6%. Comments on this clone: As yet, its antigen is unknown.

The sequence derives from an adult in good health. The specimen was peripheral blood, collected on day 0 of AZD1222 vaccination.

CDR3 protein: CASSATPGSYAVGYTF. In DNA form, the CDR3 reads TGTGCCAGCAGCGCCACACCAGGTTCCTATGCGGTTGGCTACACCTTC. The V call is TRBV7-2, the J call TRBJ1-2, with D unclear. CDR3 length: 16 residues. Per germline, CDR1 SGHTA and CDR2 FQGNSA. V was trimmed by 5 bases and J by 7 bases, leaving 23 bases between them.